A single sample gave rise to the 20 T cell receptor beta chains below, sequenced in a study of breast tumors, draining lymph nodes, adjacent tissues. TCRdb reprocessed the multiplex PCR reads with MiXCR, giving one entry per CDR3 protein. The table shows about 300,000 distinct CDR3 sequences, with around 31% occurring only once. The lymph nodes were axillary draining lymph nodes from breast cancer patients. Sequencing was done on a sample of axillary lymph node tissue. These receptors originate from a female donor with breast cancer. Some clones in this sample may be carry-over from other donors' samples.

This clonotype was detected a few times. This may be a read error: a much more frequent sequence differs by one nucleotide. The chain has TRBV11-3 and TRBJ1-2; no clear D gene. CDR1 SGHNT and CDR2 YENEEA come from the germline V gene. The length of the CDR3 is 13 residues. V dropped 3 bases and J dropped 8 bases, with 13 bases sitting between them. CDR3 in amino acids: CASSFPNGAGYTF. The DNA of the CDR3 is TGTGCCAGCAGCTTCCCCAATGGCGCAGGCTACACCTTC. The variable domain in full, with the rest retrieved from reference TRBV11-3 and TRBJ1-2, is EAGVVQSPRYKIIEKKQPVAFWCNPISGHNTLYWYLQNLGQGPELLIRYENEEAVDDSQLPKDRFSAERLKGVDSTLKIQPAELGDSAVYLCASSFPNGAGYTFGSGTRLTVV.

CDR3 sequence: CASSLQGLPYEHF. In DNA, the CDR3 is TGTGCCAGCTCGCTGCAGGGGTTGCCTTACGAGCATTTT. The V and J genes are TRBV18 and TRBJ1-5; TRBD1 might be the D (6 bases). V was clipped by 6 bases and J by 14 bases, with 20 bases between them. Germline V gene lookup returns CDR1 KGHSH and CDR2 LQKENI. This CDR3 has 13 residues.

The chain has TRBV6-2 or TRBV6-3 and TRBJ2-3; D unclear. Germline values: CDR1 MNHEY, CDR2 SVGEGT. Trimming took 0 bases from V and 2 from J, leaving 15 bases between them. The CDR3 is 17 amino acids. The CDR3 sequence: CASSYSMSWSPTDTQYF. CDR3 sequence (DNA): TGTGCCAGCAGTTACTCGATGTCCTGGAGTCCCACAGATACGCAGTATTTT.

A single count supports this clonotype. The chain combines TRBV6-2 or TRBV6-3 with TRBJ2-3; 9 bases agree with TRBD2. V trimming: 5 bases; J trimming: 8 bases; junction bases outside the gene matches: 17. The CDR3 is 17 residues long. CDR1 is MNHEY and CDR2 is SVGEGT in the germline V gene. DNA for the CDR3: TGTGCCAGCAGTCTTGGACTGGCGGGAGGGCCGAAAGGTACGCAGTATTTT. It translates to CASSLGLAGGPKGTQYF.

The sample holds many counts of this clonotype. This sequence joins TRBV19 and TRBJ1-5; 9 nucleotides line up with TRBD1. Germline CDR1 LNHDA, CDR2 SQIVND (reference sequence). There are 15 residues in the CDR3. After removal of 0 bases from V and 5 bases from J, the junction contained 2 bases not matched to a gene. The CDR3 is CASSIDRQGDQPQHF. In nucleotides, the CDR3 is TGTGCCAGTAGTATAGATCGACAGGGGGATCAGCCCCAGCATTTT. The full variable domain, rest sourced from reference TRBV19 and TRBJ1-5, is DGGITQSPKYLFRKEGQNVTLSCEQNLNHDAMYWYRQDPGQGLRLIYYSQIVNDFQKGDIAEGYSVSREKKESFPLTVTSAQKNPTAFYLCASSIDRQGDQPQHFGDGTRLSIL.

CDR3: CASSPVWGRNYGYTF. DNA for the CDR3: TGTGCCAGCTCACCAGTCTGGGGGAGAAACTATGGCTACACCTTC. The gene calls are TRBV18 and TRBJ1-2; a possible D gene is TRBD1 (5 bases). The CDR3 contains 15 residues. Trimming pared 2 bases from V and 2 bases from J, leaving 12 bases between. Germline V CDR1 and CDR2: KGHSH, LQKENI.

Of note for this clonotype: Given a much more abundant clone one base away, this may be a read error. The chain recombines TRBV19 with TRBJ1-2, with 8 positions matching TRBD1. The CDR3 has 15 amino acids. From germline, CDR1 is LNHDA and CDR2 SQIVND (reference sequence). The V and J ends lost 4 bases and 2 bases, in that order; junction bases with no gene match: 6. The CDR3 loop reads CASSTGGQGNYGYTF. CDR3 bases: TGTGCCAGTAGTACTGGAGGACAGGGAAACTATGGCTACACCTTC.

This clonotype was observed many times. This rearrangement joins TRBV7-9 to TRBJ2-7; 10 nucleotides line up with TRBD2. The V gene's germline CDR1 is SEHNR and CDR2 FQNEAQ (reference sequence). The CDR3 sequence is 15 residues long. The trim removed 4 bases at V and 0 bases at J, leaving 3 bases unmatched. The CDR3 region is CASSSGTSDSYEQYF. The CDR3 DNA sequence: TGTGCCAGCAGCTCCGGGACTAGCGACTCCTACGAGCAGTACTTC.

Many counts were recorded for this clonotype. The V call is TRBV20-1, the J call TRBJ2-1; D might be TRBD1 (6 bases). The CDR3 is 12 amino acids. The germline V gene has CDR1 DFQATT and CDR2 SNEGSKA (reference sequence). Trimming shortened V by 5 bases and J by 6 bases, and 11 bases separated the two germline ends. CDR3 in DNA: TGCAGTGCTCTGGGACAATTCAATGAGCAGTTCTTC. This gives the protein CSALGQFNEQFF.

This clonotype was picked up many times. The CDR3 sequence is CASSLNANEQFF. The CDR3 coding sequence is TGTGCCAGCAGCTTAAACGCGAATGAGCAGTTCTTC. This chain uses TRBV11-3 with TRBJ2-1; D gene ambiguous. The CDR3 covers 12 residues. V dropped 2 bases and J dropped 7 bases, with 6 bases sitting between them. Germline V gene lookup returns CDR1 SGHNT and CDR2 YENEEA.

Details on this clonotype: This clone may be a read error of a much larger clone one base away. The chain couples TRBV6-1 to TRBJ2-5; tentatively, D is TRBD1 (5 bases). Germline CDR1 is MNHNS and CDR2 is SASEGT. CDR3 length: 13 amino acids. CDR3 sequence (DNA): TGTGCCACCTCGGACAAGTACCAAGAGACCCGGTACTTC. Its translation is CATSDKYQETRYF.

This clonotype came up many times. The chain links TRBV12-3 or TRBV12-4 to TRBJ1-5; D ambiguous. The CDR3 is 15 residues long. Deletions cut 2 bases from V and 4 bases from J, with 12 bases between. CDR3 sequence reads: CASSLSAYLNQPQHF. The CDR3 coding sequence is TGTGCCAGCAGTTTAAGCGCCTATCTTAATCAGCCCCAGCATTTT.

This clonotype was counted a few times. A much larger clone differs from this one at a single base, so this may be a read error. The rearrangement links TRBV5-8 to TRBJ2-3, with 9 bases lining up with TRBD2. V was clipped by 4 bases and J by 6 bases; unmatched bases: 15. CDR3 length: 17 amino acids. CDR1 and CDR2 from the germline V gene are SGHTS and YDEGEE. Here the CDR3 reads CASSSLPAREGHDTQYF. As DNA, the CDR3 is TGTGCCAGCAGCAGCCTCCCGGCGCGGGAGGGACACGATACGCAGTATTTT.

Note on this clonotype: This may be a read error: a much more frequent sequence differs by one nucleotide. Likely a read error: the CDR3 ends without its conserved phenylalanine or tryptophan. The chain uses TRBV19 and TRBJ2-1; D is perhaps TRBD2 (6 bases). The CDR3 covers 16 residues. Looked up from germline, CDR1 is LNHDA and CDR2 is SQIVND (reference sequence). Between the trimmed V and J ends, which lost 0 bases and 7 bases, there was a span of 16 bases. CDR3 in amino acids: CASSIDKLAGVNEQFS. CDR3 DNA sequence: TGTGCCAGTAGTATAGATAAACTAGCCGGGGTAAATGAGCAGTTCTCC.

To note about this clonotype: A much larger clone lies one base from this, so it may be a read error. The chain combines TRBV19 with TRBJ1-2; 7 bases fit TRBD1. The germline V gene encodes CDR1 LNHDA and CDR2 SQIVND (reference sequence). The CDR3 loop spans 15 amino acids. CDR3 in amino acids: CASSYVGQANCGYTF. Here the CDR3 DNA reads TGTGCCAGTAGTTATGTCGGACAGGCCAACTGTGGCTACACCTTC.

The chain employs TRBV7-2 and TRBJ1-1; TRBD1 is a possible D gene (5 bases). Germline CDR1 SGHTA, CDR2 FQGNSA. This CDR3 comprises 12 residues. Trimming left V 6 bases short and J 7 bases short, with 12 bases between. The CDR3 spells CASRNRGYEAFF. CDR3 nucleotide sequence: TGTGCCAGCAGGAACCGGGGGTATGAAGCTTTCTTT.

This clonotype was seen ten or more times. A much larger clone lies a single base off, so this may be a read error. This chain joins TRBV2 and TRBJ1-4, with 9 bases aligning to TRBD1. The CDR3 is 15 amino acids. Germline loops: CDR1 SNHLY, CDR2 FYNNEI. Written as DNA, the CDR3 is TGTGCCAGCTGCTACGGGACAGGGACAAATGAAAGACTGTTTTTT. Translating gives CASCYGTGTNERLFF.

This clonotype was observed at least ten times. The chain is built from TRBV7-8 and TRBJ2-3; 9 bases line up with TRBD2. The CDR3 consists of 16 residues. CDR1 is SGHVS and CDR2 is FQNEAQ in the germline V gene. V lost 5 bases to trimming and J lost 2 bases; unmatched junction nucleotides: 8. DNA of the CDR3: TGTGCCAGCAGCCATACAGCGGGAGGAGTCACAGATACGCAGTATTTT. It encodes CASSHTAGGVTDTQYF.

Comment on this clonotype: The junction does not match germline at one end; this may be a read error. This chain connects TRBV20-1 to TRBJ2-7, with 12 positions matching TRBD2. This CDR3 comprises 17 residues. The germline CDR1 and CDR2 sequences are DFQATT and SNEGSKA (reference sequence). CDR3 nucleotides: TGCAGTGCCAGAAAGACTAGCGGGGGAGGGTTCCGCTACGAGCGGTACTTC. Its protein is CSARKTSGGGFRYERYF.

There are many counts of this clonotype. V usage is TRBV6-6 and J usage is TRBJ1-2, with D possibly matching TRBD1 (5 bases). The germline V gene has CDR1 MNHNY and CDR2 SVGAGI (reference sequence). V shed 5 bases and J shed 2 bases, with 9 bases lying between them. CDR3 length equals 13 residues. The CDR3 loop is CASSPDSNYGYTF. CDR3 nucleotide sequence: TGTGCCAGCAGTCCCGACAGCAACTATGGCTACACCTTC.